This T cell receptor (beta chain) was captured by sequencing in a study of cytomegalovirus exposure and HLA in healthy donors. The study, taken as a whole, reports: Cytomegalovirus association was assigned to approximately 180 TCR beta chains.

On this clone itself: Its target is not known.

Healthy people donating bone marrow made up the donors. The junction had 6 bases not matched to a gene; V was cut back by 5 bases and J by 1 base. This CDR3 spans 15 amino acids. Germline V gene sequence: CDR1 SGHAT, CDR2 FQNNGV. The PCR ran on 60 Vbeta and 13 Jbeta primers. Sequencing used immunoSEQ multiplex PCR; TCRdb keeps in-frame clones, though not all of them. The data show 120,000 or so clones, about 78% seen once. The chain uses TRBV11-2 and TRBJ1-1, with 8 nucleotides matching TRBD1. The sequence was collected from a female donor in good health and CMV-seronegative. The sample comprised PBMCs. The CDR3 region has the DNA TGTGCCAGCAGCCTCAGGGGGCGGGGGAACACTGAAGCTTTCTTT. Translation: CASSLRGRGNTEAFF.